Listed here are 7 T cell receptor beta chains from one sample, sequenced in a study of blood T cell repertoires in COVID-19. Libraries were prepared by immunoSEQ multiplex PCR; TCRdb keeps only in-frame clonotypes and omits some of them. The sample has 200,000 to 250,000 clones; approximately 80% are singletons. Sequenced input: peripheral blood. The source is a woman in her forties or fifties with acute or convalescent COVID-19.

This chain joins TRBV6-5 and TRBJ1-1, with 9 positions matching TRBD1. The CDR3 totals 13 residues. The germline CDR1 and CDR2 sequences are MNHEY and SVGAGI. Losses at the gene ends were 5 bases for V and 3 bases for J; bases not matched to a gene: 1. The CDR3 DNA is TGTGCCAGCAGTAGGACAGGGGACACTGAAGCTTTCTTT. This codes for CASSRTGDTEAFF.

V gene TRBV5-1 combines with J gene TRBJ1-2; 8 nucleotides agree with TRBD1. V was pared by 1 base and J by 6 bases, with 5 bases of the junction left unmatched. In germline, CDR1 is SGHRS, CDR2 YFSETQ. This CDR3 region has 14 residues. The CDR3 DNA is TGCGCCAGCAGCTTGAGGACAGGGTTTGATGGCTACACCTTC. Protein sequence: CASSLRTGFDGYTF.

This rearrangement joins TRBV6-5 to TRBJ2-3, with D hard to call. Germline V CDR1 and CDR2: MNHEY, SVGAGI. V gave up 6 bases and J gave up 3 bases, with 4 bases separating them. The CDR3 is made up of 11 amino acids. The CDR3 coding sequence is TGTGCCAGCAGATCGACAGATACGCAGTATTTT. Encoded protein: CASRSTDTQYF.

This clone was seen a few times. The chain uses TRBV19 and TRBJ1-1, with TRBD1 identical over 7 bases. Unmatched junction bases numbered 3, after V lost 11 bases and J lost 3 bases. Germline V lookup: CDR1 LNHDA, CDR2 SQIVND (reference sequence). This CDR3 spans 11 amino acids. The CDR3 loop reads CAGGTDTEAFF. CDR3 nucleotide sequence: TGTGCCGGTGGGACAGACACTGAAGCTTTCTTT.

The chain combines TRBV10-3 with TRBJ1-4; D might be TRBD1 (5 bases). CDR3 length: 15 amino acids. The germline V gene encodes CDR1 ENHRY and CDR2 SYGVKD. The V end was cut by 6 bases, the J end by 0 bases, with 11 bases between. The CDR3 DNA follows: TGTGCCATCAGCCGACAGCAAGCAACTAATGAAAAACTGTTTTTT. Residues: CAISRQQATNEKLFF.

The rearrangement joins TRBV10-1 to TRBJ2-5; 8 nucleotides line up with TRBD1. V lost 3 bases, J lost 5 bases, and 8 bases stayed unmatched. Germline V lookup: CDR1 WNHNN, CDR2 SYGVQD (reference sequence). This CDR3 has 15 amino acids. CDR3 protein: CASSDLAQGGETQYF. The CDR3 DNA sequence: TGCGCCAGCAGTGACTTGGCACAGGGGGGTGAGACCCAGTACTTC.

V usage is TRBV3-1 (or the pseudogene TRBV3-2) and J usage is TRBJ2-1; the match to TRBD2 covers 8 bases. This CDR3 is built from 16 residues. Trimming cost V 2 bases and J 4 bases; bases outside gene matches: 7. The V gene's germline CDR1 is LGHDT and CDR2 YNNKEL (reference sequence). CDR3 amino acids: CASSQNRGGRYNEQFF. DNA for the CDR3: TGTGCCAGCAGCCAAAATCGGGGGGGTCGGTACAATGAGCAGTTCTTC.